A single sample is the source of the 6 T cell receptor beta chains below, sequenced in a study of immune evolution from preneoplasia to lung adenocarcinoma. Clones were read by immunoSEQ multiplex PCR, and TCRdb kept only the in-frame ones, dropping some. The sample lists 13,000 to 15,000 clones; about 85% were seen once. Sequenced input: FFPE lung adenocarcinoma in situ tissue. These receptors all come from a donor older than 65 with lung adenocarcinoma.

The CDR3 region is CSASSANTQYF. The CDR3 DNA follows: TGCAGTGCTTCTTCGGCGAATACGCAGTATTTT. V gene TRBV20-1 combines with J gene TRBJ2-3; the D is unclear. V gave up 5 bases and J gave up 7 bases, with 10 bases separating them. Germline V gene sequence: CDR1 DFQATT, CDR2 SNEGSKA (reference sequence). The CDR3 extends over 11 amino acids.

The rearrangement joins TRBV14 to TRBJ2-1, with 11 bases fitting TRBD2. Trimming at V came to 4 bases and at J to 1 base, leaving 9 bases not matched to a gene. The V gene's germline CDR1 is SGHDN and CDR2 FVKESK. There are 18 residues in the CDR3. The CDR3 coding sequence is TGTGCCAGCAGCCCGGGACTAGCGGTCCCAAGGTCCTACAATGAGCAGTTCTTC. Protein sequence: CASSPGLAVPRSYNEQFF.

The CDR3 DNA sequence: TGTGCCTGGGGGACACTGGACAGGGGACGTGATGGCTACACCTTC. It is translated as CAWGTLDRGRDGYTF. V and J are TRBV30 and TRBJ1-2; 9 nucleotides line up with TRBD1. Germline V gene lookup returns CDR1 GTSNPN and CDR2 SVGIG (reference sequence). The CDR3 extends over 15 amino acids. Trimming removed 5 bases from V and 6 bases from J; junction bases left unmatched: 13. Full variable domain (missing parts from reference TRBV30 and TRBJ1-2): SQTIHQWPATLVQPVGSPLSLECTVEGTSNPNLYWYRQAAGRGLQLLFYSVGIGQISSEVPQNLSASRPQDRQFILSSKKLLLSDSGFYLCAWGTLDRGRDGYTFGSGTRLTVV.

V gene TRBV18 combines with J gene TRBJ2-7, with 13 bases identical to TRBD2. CDR3 length equals 15 residues. V was pared by 4 bases and J by 7 bases, with 7 bases of the junction left unmatched. CDR1 and CDR2 (germline): KGHSH, LQKENI. As DNA, the CDR3 is TGTGCCAGCTCACAAGGACTAGCGGGAGAACGGGAGCAGTACTTC. As protein: CASSQGLAGEREQYF.

This clone was observed a handful of times. The V and J genes are TRBV7-9 and TRBJ1-1; possible D gene TRBD1, 5 bases. CDR1 and CDR2 (germline): SEHNR, FQNEAQ (reference sequence). The CDR3 length is 17 residues. The germline V and J ends were trimmed by 1 base and 0 bases, with 15 bases remaining between them. The CDR3 bases are TGTGCCAGCAGCTTAGTATCGGCAGGGTTCATGAACACTGAAGCTTTCTTT. Amino acid sequence: CASSLVSAGFMNTEAFF.

The chain couples TRBV7-9 to TRBJ2-7, with 8 nucleotides matching TRBD1. This CDR3 spans 14 amino acids. J gave up 2 bases and V 5 bases, and 5 bases lay outside the gene matches. Germline CDR1 is SEHNR and CDR2 is FQNEAQ (reference sequence). CDR3 DNA sequence: TGTGCCAGCAGCGCCTCAGGGGGCGCCTACGAGCAGTACTTC. Amino acids: CASSASGGAYEQYF.